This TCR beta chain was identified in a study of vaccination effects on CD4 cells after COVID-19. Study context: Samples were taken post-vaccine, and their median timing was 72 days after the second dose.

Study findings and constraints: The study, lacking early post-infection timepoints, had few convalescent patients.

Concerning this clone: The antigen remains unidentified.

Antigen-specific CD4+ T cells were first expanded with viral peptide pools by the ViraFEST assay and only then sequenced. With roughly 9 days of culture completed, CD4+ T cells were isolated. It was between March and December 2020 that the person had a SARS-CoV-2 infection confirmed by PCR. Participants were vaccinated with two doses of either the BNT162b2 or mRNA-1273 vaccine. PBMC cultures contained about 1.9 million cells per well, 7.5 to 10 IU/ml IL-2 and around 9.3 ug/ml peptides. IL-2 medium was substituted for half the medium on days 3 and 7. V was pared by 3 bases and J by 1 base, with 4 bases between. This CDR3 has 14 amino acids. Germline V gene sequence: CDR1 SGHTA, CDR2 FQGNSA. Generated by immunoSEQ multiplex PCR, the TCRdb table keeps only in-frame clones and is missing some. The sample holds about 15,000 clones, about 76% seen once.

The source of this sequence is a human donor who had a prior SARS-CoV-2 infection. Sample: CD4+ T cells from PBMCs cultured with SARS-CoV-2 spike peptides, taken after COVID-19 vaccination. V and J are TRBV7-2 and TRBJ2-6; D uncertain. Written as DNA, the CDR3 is TGTGCCAGCAGCTTTTTTTCTGGGGCCAACGTCCTGACTTTC. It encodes CASSFFSGANVLTF.